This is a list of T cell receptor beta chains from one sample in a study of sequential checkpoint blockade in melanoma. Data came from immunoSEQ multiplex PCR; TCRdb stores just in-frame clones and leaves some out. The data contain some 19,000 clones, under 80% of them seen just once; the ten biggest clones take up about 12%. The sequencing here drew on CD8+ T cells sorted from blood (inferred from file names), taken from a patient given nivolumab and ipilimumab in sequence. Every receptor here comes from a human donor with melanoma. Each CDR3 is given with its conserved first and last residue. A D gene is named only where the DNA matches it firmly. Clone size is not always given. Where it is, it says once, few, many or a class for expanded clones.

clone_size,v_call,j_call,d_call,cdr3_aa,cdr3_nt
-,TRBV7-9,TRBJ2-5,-,CASSPRQSTQETQYF,TGTGCCAGCAGCCCCAGACAGAGCACACAAGAGACCCAGTACTTC
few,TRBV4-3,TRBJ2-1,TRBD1,CASSQLDRAYNEQFF,TGCGCCAGCAGCCAATTAGACAGGGCCTACAATGAGCAGTTCTTC
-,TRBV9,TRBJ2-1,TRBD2,CASSVGGLADNEQFF,TGTGCCAGCAGCGTAGGGGGACTAGCCGACAATGAGCAGTTCTTC
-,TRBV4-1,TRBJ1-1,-,CASSHGVRETEAFF,TGCGCCAGCAGCCATGGGGTGAGGGAGACTGAAGCTTTCTTT
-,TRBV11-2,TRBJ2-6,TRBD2,CASSLGGGGANVLTF,TGTGCCAGCAGCTTAGGGGGGGGTGGGGCCAACGTCCTGACTTTC
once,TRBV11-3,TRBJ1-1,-,CASSLAPTGGNTEAFF,TGTGCCAGCAGCTTAGCCCCGACCGGGGGGAACACTGAAGCTTTCTTT
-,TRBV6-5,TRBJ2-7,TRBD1,CASSTFQGAYEQYF,TGTGCCAGCAGTACTTTCCAGGGGGCTTACGAGCAGTACTTC
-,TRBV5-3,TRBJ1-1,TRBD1,CARSQGQGAGGDTEAFF,TGTGCCAGAAGCCAAGGACAGGGGGCCGGTGGGGACACTGAAGCTTTCTTT
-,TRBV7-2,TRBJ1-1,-,CASSSTVTEAFF,TGTGCCAGCAGCTCGACAGTCACTGAAGCTTTCTTT
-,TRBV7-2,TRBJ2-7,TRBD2,CASTEISGGGGEQYF,TGTGCCAGCACCGAAATATCGGGGGGGGGCGGGGAGCAGTACTTC
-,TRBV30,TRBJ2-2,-,CAWSVPGAGELFF,TGTGCCTGGAGTGTACCGGGGGCCGGGGAGCTGTTTTTT
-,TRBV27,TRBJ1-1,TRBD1,CASRHRQRTGMNTEAFF,TGTGCCAGCAGACACCGCCAACGGACAGGGATGAACACTGAAGCTTTCTTT
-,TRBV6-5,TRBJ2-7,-,CASSPQGFADEQYF,TGTGCCAGCAGTCCACAGGGATTTGCCGACGAGCAGTACTTC
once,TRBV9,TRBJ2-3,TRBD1,CASGQGVRSTDTQYF,TGTGCCAGCGGACAGGGTGTAAGAAGCACAGATACGCAGTATTTT
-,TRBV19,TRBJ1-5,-,CASSIYLLSNQPQHF,TGTGCCAGTAGTATATATTTACTTAGCAATCAGCCCCAGCATTTT
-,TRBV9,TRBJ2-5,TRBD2,CASSVSGGGKETQYF,TGTGCCAGCAGCGTATCTGGCGGGGGGAAAGAGACCCAGTACTTC
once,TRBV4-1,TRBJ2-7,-,CASSQDSQELYEQYF,TGCGCCAGCAGCCAAGACAGCCAGGAACTCTACGAGCAGTACTTC
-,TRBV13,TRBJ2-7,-,CASSPRSAYYEQYF,TGTGCCAGCAGCCCTCGGAGTGCATATTACGAGCAGTACTTC
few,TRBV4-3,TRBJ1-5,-,CASSHLLQGWNQPQHF,TGCGCCAGCAGCCACCTGCTGCAGGGATGGAATCAGCCCCAGCATTTT
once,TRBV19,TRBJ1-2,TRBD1,CASSIYSGTGENGYTF,TGTGCCAGTAGTATCTATTCCGGGACAGGGGAGAATGGCTACACCTTC
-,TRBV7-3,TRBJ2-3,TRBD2,CASSLTAGETDTQYF,TGTGCCAGCAGCTTAACAGCGGGAGAGACAGATACGCAGTATTTT
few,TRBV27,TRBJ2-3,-,CASSLWQGTDTQYF,TGTGCCAGCAGTTTATGGCAGGGAACAGATACGCAGTATTTT
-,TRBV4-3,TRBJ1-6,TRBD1,CASSQDWGDSNSPLHF,TGCGCCAGCAGCCAAGATTGGGGGGACAGTAATTCACCCCTCCACTTT
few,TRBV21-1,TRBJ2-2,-,CASSQGEDRDSGELFF,TGTGCCAGCAGCCAAGGGGAAGACAGGGACAGCGGGGAGCTGTTTTTT
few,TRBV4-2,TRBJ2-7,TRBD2,CASSFPSGGSYEQYF,TGTGCCAGCAGCTTCCCTAGCGGGGGGTCCTACGAGCAGTACTTC
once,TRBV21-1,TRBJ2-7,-,CASRREPYEQYF,TGTGCCAGTCGACGGGAACCCTACGAGCAGTACTTC
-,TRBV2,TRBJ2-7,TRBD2,CASSESTSGGIEYDEQYF,TGTGCCAGCAGTGAGAGCACTAGCGGGGGGATAGAGTACGACGAGCAGTACTTC
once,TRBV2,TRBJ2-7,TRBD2,CASSELAGGRHEQYF,TGTGCCAGCAGTGAACTAGCGGGAGGGCGACACGAGCAGTACTTC
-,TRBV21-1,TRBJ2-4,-,CASSKPSEAGGHIQYF,TGTGCCAGCAGCAAACCCTCCGAAGCGGGGGGGCACATTCAGTACTTC
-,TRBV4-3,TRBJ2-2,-,CASSQEWPNTGELFF,TGCGCCAGCAGCCAAGAATGGCCGAACACCGGGGAGCTGTTTTTT
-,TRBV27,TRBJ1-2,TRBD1,CASSDRGDYGYTF,TGTGCCAGCAGTGACAGGGGCGACTATGGCTACACCTTC
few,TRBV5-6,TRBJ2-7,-,CASSLHYNSYEQYF,TGTGCCAGCAGCCTCCACTACAACTCCTACGAGCAGTACTTC
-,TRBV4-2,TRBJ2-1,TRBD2,CASSQVGAGGGDEQFF,TGTGCCAGCAGCCAAGTCGGCGCGGGGGGGGGCGATGAGCAGTTCTTC
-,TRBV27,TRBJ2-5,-,CASSLSSAGESQYF,TGTGCCAGCAGTTTATCGTCCGCCGGTGAGAGCCAGTACTTC
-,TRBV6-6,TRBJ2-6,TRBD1,CAIRQGVGSGANVLTF,TGTGCCATTCGACAGGGGGTAGGCTCTGGGGCCAACGTCCTGACTTTC
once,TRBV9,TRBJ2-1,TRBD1,CASSSGGDNEQFF,TGTGCCAGCAGCTCAGGGGGCGACAATGAGCAGTTCTTC
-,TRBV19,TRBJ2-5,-,CASSIGPEETQYF,TGTGCCAGTAGTATAGGCCCGGAAGAGACCCAGTACTTC
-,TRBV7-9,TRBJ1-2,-,CASSPVGGQGNGYTF,TGTGCCAGCAGCCCGGTGGGGGGGCAGGGGAACGGCTACACCTTC
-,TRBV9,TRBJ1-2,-,CASGDNGYTF,TGTGCCAGCGGTGACAATGGCTACACCTTC
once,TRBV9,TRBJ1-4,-,CASSDSRSAATNEKLFF,TGTGCCAGCAGCGACTCACGATCAGCGGCAACTAATGAAAAACTGTTTTTT
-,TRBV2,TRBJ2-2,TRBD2,CASSGRLAGVAGELFF,TGTGCCAGCAGTGGGCGACTAGCGGGAGTTGCCGGGGAGCTGTTTTTT
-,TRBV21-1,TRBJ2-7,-,CASSKRERGRNEQYF,TGTGCCAGCAGCAAAAGAGAAAGGGGAAGGAACGAGCAGTACTTC
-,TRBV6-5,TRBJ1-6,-,CASSLTANSPLHF,TGTGCCAGCAGTTTAACAGCTAATTCACCCCTCCACTTT
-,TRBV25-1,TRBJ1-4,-,CASSEVLRGGYEKLFF,TGTGCCAGCAGTGAAGTTCTGAGAGGGGGTTATGAAAAACTGTTTTTT
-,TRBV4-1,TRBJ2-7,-,CASSQGTAGKNEQYF,TGCGCCAGCAGCCAAGGGACAGCGGGGAAAAACGAGCAGTACTTC
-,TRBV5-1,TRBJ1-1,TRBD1,CASSDGQGSTEAFF,TGCGCCAGCAGTGACGGACAGGGGAGCACTGAAGCTTTCTTT
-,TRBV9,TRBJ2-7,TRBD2,CASSVVDSGGYEQYF,TGTGCCAGCAGCGTAGTGGATAGCGGGGGCTACGAGCAGTACTTC
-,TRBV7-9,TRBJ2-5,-,CASSFSSGRQDQETQYF,TGTGCCAGCAGCTTTTCTTCTGGTCGGCAGGACCAAGAGACCCAGTACTTC
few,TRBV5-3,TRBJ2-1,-,CAPLPGHSYNEQFF,TGTGCCCCGTTACCGGGACACTCCTACAATGAGCAGTTCTTC
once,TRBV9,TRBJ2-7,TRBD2,CASSLGSSGSYEQYF,TGTGCCAGCAGCCTAGGTTCTAGCGGGAGCTACGAGCAGTACTTC
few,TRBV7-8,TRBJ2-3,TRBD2,CASSLPRAGGQEDTQYF,TGTGCCAGCAGCTTACCCCGAGCGGGGGGGCAGGAAGATACGCAGTATTTT
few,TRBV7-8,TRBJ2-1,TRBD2,CASSLWFSGRDVSDEQFF,TGTGCCAGCAGCCTATGGTTCTCCGGGAGGGACGTGAGCGATGAGCAGTTCTTC
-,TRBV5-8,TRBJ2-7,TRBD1,CASSLTGTGPYEQYF,TGTGCCAGCAGCTTGACCGGGACAGGCCCCTACGAGCAGTACTTC
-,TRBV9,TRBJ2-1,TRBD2,CASSVDRAGGRNEQFF,TGTGCCAGCAGCGTAGATCGAGCGGGGGGGCGGAATGAGCAGTTCTTC